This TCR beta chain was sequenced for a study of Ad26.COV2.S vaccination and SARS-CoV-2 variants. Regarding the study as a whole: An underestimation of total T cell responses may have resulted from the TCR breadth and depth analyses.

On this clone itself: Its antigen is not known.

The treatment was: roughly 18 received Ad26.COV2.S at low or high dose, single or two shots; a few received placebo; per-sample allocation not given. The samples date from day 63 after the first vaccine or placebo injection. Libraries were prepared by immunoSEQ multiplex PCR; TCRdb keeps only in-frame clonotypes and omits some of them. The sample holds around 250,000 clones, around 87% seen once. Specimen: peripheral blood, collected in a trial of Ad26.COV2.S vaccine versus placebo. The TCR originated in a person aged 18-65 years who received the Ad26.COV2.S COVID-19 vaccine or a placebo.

CDR3 in amino acids: CASSEFPSGNEQFF. The CDR3 DNA sequence: TGCGCCAGCAGTGAGTTCCCTAGCGGTAATGAGCAGTTCTTC. This rearrangement joins TRBV10-2 to TRBJ2-1; 7 bases agree with TRBD2. Trimming at V came to 1 base and at J to 7 bases, leaving 4 bases not matched to a gene. From germline, CDR1 is WSHSY and CDR2 SAAADI. The CDR3 loop spans 14 amino acids.